The clone carrying this T cell receptor (beta chain) was counted many times. The sample originates from a study of blood T cell repertoires in COVID-19. Study information: The study drew acute and convalescent COVID-19 samples from the United States, Italy and Spain. The cDNA or gDNA used as material had been derived from T cells, B-cell-depleted T cells, or PBMCs.

Per the study methods: Nucleated cell counts were estimated from reference gene primer amplification. Data came from immunoSEQ multiplex PCR; TCRdb stores just in-frame clones and leaves some out. V, J and clone size are those of that table, while D and trimming were read from the DNA. The sample consists of approximately 250,000 clones, more than 65% of them appearing once. The sequenced sample was peripheral blood. The sequence was collected from a woman aged 40 to 50 who had recovered from COVID-19.

In DNA, the CDR3 is TGCAGCGTTGAAGATAGGTCTTCGAGGGCTGAAGCTTTCTTT. It codes for CSVEDRSSRAEAFF. V is TRBV29-1 and J is TRBJ1-1, with D unresolved. The ends were cut back, 0 bases at V and 6 bases at J, with 14 bases in the middle. The germline V gene has CDR1 SQVTM and CDR2 ANQGSEA. The CDR3 is 14 amino acids.